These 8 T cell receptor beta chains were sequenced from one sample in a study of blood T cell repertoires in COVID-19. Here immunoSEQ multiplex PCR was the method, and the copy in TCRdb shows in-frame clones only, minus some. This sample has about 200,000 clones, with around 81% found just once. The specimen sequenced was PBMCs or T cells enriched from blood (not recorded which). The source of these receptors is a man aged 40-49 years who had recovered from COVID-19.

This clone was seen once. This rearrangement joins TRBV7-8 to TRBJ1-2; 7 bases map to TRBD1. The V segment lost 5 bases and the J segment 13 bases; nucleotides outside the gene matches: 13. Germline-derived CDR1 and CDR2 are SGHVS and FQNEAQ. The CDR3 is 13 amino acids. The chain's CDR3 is CASSLDREKGSTF. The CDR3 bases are TGTGCCAGCAGCCTCGACAGGGAAAAGGGTAGCACCTTC.

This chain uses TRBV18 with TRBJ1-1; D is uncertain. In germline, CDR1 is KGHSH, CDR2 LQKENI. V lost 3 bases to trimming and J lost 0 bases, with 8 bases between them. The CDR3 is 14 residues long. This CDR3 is CASSPRQLNTEAFF. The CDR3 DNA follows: TGTGCCAGCTCACCGCGGCAGTTGAACACTGAAGCTTTCTTT. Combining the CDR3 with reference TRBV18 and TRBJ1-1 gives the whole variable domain NAGVMQNPRHLVRRRGQEARLRCSPMKGHSHVYWYRQLPEEGLKFMVYLQKENIIDESGMPKERFSAEFPKEGPSILRIQQVVRGDSAAYFCASSPRQLNTEAFFGQGTRLTVV.

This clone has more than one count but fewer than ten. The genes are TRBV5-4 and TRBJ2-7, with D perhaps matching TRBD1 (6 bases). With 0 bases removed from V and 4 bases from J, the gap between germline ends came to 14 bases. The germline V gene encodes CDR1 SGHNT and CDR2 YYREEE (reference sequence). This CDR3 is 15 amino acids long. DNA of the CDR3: TGTGCCAGCAGCTTGGGGGGGCAAATGAATTACGAGCAGTACTTC. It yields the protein CASSLGGQMNYEQYF. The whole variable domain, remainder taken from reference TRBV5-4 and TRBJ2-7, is ETGVTQSPTHLIKTRGQQVTLRCSSQSGHNTVSWYQQALGQGPQFIFQYYREEENGRGNFPPRFSGLQFPNYSSELNVNALELDDSALYLCASSLGGQMNYEQYFGPGTRLTVT.

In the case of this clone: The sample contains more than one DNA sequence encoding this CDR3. The CDR3 nucleotides read TGTGCCAGCTCACCGGGCAGGGCGGATAATTCACCCCTCCACTTT. Protein sequence: CASSPGRADNSPLHF. The chain is built from TRBV18 and TRBJ1-6; D is possibly TRBD1 (5 bases). Deletions cut 3 bases from V and 5 bases from J, with 11 bases between. The CDR3 consists of 15 residues. Per germline, CDR1 KGHSH and CDR2 LQKENI.

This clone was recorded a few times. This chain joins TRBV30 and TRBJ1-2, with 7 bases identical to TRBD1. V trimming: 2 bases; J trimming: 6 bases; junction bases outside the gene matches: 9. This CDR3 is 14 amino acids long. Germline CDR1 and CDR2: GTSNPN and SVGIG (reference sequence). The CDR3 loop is CAWSSLLQGDGYTF. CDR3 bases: TGTGCCTGGAGTTCCCTCCTCCAGGGGGATGGCTACACCTTC.

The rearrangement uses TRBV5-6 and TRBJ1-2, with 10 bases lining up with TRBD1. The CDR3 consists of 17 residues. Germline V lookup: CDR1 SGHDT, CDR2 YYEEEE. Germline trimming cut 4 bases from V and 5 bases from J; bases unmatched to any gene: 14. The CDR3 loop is CASSTDRGRKVVYGYTF. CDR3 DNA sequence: TGTGCCAGCAGCACCGACAGGGGGCGCAAGGTGGTGTATGGCTACACCTTC.

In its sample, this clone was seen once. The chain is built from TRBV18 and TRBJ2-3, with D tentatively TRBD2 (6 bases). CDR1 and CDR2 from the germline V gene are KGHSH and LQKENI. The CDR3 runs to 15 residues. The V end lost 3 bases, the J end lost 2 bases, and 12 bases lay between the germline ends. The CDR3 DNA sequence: TGTGCCAGCTCACCGGGGGGACTTAACACAGATACGCAGTATTTT. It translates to CASSPGGLNTDTQYF.

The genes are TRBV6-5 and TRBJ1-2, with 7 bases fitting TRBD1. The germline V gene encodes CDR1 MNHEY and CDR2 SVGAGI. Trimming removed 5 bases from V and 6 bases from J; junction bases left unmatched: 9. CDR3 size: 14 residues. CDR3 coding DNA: TGTGCCAGCAGTCGGGGACAGTTATTGGATGGCTACACCTTC. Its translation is CASSRGQLLDGYTF.